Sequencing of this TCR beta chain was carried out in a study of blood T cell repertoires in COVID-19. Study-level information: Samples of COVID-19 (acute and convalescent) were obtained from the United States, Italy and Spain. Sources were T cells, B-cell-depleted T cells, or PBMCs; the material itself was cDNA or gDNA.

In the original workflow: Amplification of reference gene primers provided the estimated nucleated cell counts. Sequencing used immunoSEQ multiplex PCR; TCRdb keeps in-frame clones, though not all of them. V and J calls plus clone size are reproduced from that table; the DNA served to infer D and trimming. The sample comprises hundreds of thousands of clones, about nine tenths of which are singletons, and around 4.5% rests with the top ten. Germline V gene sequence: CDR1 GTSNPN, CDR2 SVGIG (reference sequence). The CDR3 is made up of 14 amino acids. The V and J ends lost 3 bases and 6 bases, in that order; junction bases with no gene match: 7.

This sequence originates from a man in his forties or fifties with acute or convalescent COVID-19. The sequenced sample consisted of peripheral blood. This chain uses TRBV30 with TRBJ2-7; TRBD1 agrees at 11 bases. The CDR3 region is CAWSWGTGGGEQYF. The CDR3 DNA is TGTGCCTGGAGCTGGGGGACAGGGGGTGGCGAGCAGTACTTC.